The rows below give T cell receptor beta chains drawn from one sample of a study of blood T cell repertoires in COVID-19. This table comes from immunoSEQ multiplex PCR, and its TCRdb copy is limited to in-frame clones, with some not included. This table has a few hundred thousand clones, roughly 80% appearing once. The sequenced sample was peripheral blood. The origin of the receptors is a person aged 65-85 years with COVID-19, enrolled during active disease. Both conserved end residues are part of each CDR3. A D gene is named only where the DNA matches it firmly. Rows give clone size only sometimes, using once, few, many, or a class for an expanded clone.

TRBD1	NA	TRBV28	TRBJ1-1	CASSLNRGPNTEAFF	TGTGCCAGCAGTTTAAACAGGGGCCCTAACACTGAAGCTTTCTTT
NA	NA	TRBV21-1	TRBJ1-4	CASSNPWACFNEKLFF	TGTGCCAGCAGCAACCCCTGGGCGTGCTTTAATGAAAAACTGTTTTTT
TRBD1	NA	TRBV6-1	TRBJ2-7	CASSDYYRGSSYEQYF	TGTGCCAGCAGTGACTATTACAGGGGAAGCTCCTACGAGCAGTACTTC
NA	NA	TRBV24-1	TRBJ1-2	CATSDEGTPFGYTF	TGTGCCACCAGTGATGAAGGGACACCGTTTGGCTACACCTTC
TRBD2	NA	TRBV5-4	TRBJ2-7	CASSPGGTGQTYEQYF	TGTGCCAGCAGCCCGGGGGGAACCGGGCAAACCTACGAGCAGTACTTC
TRBD1	NA	TRBV5-6	TRBJ2-7	CASSLPGQPYEQYF	TGTGCCAGCAGCTTACCGGGACAGCCCTACGAGCAGTACTTC
NA	NA	TRBV19	TRBJ2-1	CASSIMGQGLGEQFF	TGTGCCAGTAGTATAATGGGGCAGGGCTTAGGTGAGCAGTTCTTC
NA	NA	TRBV2	TRBJ2-1	CASRAAGPYNEQFF	TGTGCCAGCAGAGCGGCGGGACCGTACAATGAGCAGTTCTTC
NA	NA	TRBV19	TRBJ1-5	CASRRRGPLEPQHF	TGTGCCAGTCGGAGAAGGGGTCCCCTTGAGCCCCAGCATTTT
NA	NA	TRBV6-5	TRBJ1-1	CASKRQMNTEAFF	TGTGCCAGCAAAAGACAGATGAACACTGAAGCTTTCTTT
NA	NA	TRBV11-2	TRBJ2-7	CASSLQRAESSYEQYF	TGTGCCAGCAGCTTGCAGCGGGCGGAGAGCTCCTACGAGCAGTACTTC
NA	NA	TRBV13	TRBJ1-1	CASSLGGGTEAFF	TGTGCCAGCAGCTTAGGGGGGGGCACTGAAGCTTTCTTT
NA	NA	TRBV29-1	TRBJ2-2	CSVVITGELFF	TGCAGCGTTGTTATCACCGGGGAGCTGTTTTTT
TRBD2	NA	TRBV7-3	TRBJ2-1	CASSSLSGRDRNEQFF	TGTGCCAGCAGCTCCCTTAGCGGGAGAGATAGAAATGAGCAGTTCTTC
NA	NA	TRBV7-9	TRBJ1-1	CASSPVGRENTEAFF	TGTGCCAGCAGCCCAGTCGGGCGGGAAAACACTGAAGCTTTCTTT
NA	NA	TRBV30	TRBJ2-3	CAQTRGDTQYF	TGTGCCCAAACCAGAGGAGATACGCAGTATTTT
NA	NA	TRBV29-1	TRBJ1-1	CSVEKYWGNLNTEAFF	TGCAGCGTTGAGAAATACTGGGGCAACTTGAACACTGAAGCTTTCTTT
NA	NA	TRBV5-1	TRBJ1-1	CASSLSEGAWTEAFF	TGCGCCAGCAGCTTGTCGGAAGGGGCTTGGACTGAAGCTTTCTTT
TRBD1	NA	TRBV2	TRBJ1-5	CASSERDRVVQPQHF	TGTGCCAGCAGTGAAAGAGACAGGGTGGTTCAGCCCCAGCATTTT
NA	NA	TRBV7-2	TRBJ1-3	CASSLGGGLGYPGNTIYF	TGTGCCAGCAGCTTAGGGGGAGGACTTGGGTACCCTGGAAACACCATATATTTT
NA	NA	TRBV4-2	TRBJ1-2	CASSQDGHLGYTF	TGTGCCAGCAGCCAAGACGGTCACCTCGGCTACACCTTC
TRBD2	NA	TRBV9	TRBJ2-3	CASSVDGGGAFGTQYF	TGTGCCAGCAGCGTAGACGGCGGGGGGGCCTTTGGTACGCAGTATTTT
TRBD1	NA	TRBV2	TRBJ2-1	CASSRDRGSYNEQFF	TGTGCCAGCAGCAGGGACAGGGGCTCCTACAATGAGCAGTTCTTC
NA	NA	TRBV7-9	TRBJ1-1	CASSLNTGSEAFF	TGTGCCAGCAGCTTAAATACGGGTTCTGAAGCTTTCTTT
NA	NA	TRBV6-1	TRBJ1-5	CASSDNYSNQPQHF	TGTGCCAGCAGTGATAACTATAGCAATCAGCCCCAGCATTTT
NA	NA	TRBV7-8	TRBJ2-5	CASSLDWAEPQETQYF	TGTGCCAGCAGCTTAGATTGGGCAGAGCCTCAAGAGACCCAGTACTTC
NA	NA	TRBV15	TRBJ2-1	CATSRAIPNEQFF	TGTGCCACCAGCAGAGCTATCCCCAATGAGCAGTTCTTC
NA	NA	TRBV2	TRBJ1-2	CGWGANYGYTF	TGTGGGTGGGGGGCTAACTATGGCTACACCTTC
NA	NA	TRBV4-1	TRBJ2-7	CASSRSSGRESYEQYF	TGCGCCAGCAGCCGGTCCAGTGGGCGGGAATCCTACGAGCAGTACTTC
NA	NA	TRBV20-1	TRBJ1-2	CSARVPRIF	TGCAGTGCTAGAGTACCCAGAATTTTC
NA	NA	TRBV29-1	TRBJ1-2	CSVPQGILENGYTF	TGCAGCGTTCCACAGGGTATTTTAGAAAATGGCTACACCTTC
NA	few	TRBV2	TRBJ2-3	CASSFTSRDTQYF	TGTGCCAGCAGTTTTACTAGCAGGGATACGCAGTATTTT
NA	NA	TRBV6-5	TRBJ1-6	CASSYSTGYNSPLHF	TGTGCCAGCAGTTATTCGACAGGCTATAATTCACCCCTCCACTTT
TRBD2	NA	TRBV2	TRBJ2-5	CASSELAGVLETQYF	TGTGCCAGCAGTGAGCTAGCGGGAGTGTTAGAGACCCAGTACTTC
TRBD2	NA	TRBV7-2	TRBJ2-1	CASSLFQAGNEQFF	TGTGCCAGCAGCTTATTTCAAGCGGGAAATGAGCAGTTCTTC
NA	NA	TRBV7-8	TRBJ1-4	CASSPRGFGDTIEKLFF	TGTGCCAGCAGCCCGCGGGGGTTTGGGGATACCATTGAAAAACTGTTTTTT
NA	NA	TRBV7-6	TRBJ2-2	CASSLEAGVNTGELFF	TGTGCCAGCAGCTTAGAAGCAGGGGTTAACACCGGGGAGCTGTTTTTT
NA	NA	TRBV18	TRBJ2-1	CASSPLARDYNEQFF	TGTGCCAGCTCACCCCTAGCGCGGGACTACAATGAGCAGTTCTTC
TRBD1	NA	TRBV7-2	TRBJ2-7	CASSSESRGQPYEQYF	TGTGCCAGCAGCTCTGAGAGCAGGGGGCAGCCCTACGAGCAGTACTTC
NA	few	TRBV10-3	TRBJ1-1	CAISVGREGTTEAFF	TGTGCCATCAGTGTCGGCAGGGAGGGAACAACTGAAGCTTTCTTT
NA	NA	TRBV28	TRBJ1-2	CASSPADSSSYGYTF	TGTGCCAGCAGTCCCGCCGACAGTAGCTCCTATGGCTACACCTTC
TRBD1	NA	TRBV5-1	TRBJ2-3	CASSLMTGQGADTQYF	TGCGCCAGCAGCCTAATGACAGGACAGGGGGCAGATACGCAGTATTTT
TRBD2	NA	TRBV2	TRBJ2-3	CASSEVDSGGGTQYF	TGTGCCAGCAGTGAAGTGGATAGCGGGGGTGGAACGCAGTATTTT
NA	NA	TRBV28	TRBJ1-2	CASSFGSREDYGYTF	TGTGCCAGCAGTTTCGGGTCCAGGGAGGATTATGGCTACACCTTC
TRBD2	once	TRBV4-2	TRBJ2-1	CASSQEGTSGTNEQFF	TGTGCCAGCAGCCAAGAAGGAACTAGCGGAACCAATGAGCAGTTCTTC
NA	few	TRBV14	TRBJ2-2	CASRQQGKGELFF	TGTGCCAGCAGGCAACAGGGAAAGGGGGAGCTGTTTTTT
NA	few	TRBV10-3	TRBJ1-1	CAISETGTAEAFF	TGTGCCATCAGTGAGACCGGGACTGCTGAAGCTTTCTTT
NA	once	TRBV28	TRBJ2-7	CASSPASYEQYF	TGTGCCAGCAGCCCAGCGTCCTACGAGCAGTACTTC
TRBD1	few	TRBV28	TRBJ1-5	CASNGQGNQPQHF	TGTGCCAGCAACGGACAGGGCAATCAGCCCCAGCATTTT
NA	NA	TRBV28	TRBJ2-7	CASDTPGGDDSYEQYF	TGTGCCAGCGATACCCCGGGTGGAGACGACTCCTACGAGCAGTACTTC
TRBD1	NA	TRBV19	TRBJ2-1	CASRLGTGKGNEQFF	TGTGCCAGTAGGTTGGGGACAGGAAAAGGCAATGAGCAGTTCTTC
NA	few	TRBV6-6	TRBJ2-6	CAVGTERSGANVLTF	TGTGCCGTAGGGACTGAGCGCTCTGGGGCCAACGTCCTGACTTTC
NA	NA	TRBV19	TRBJ1-3	CASSIPGYNRGNTIYF	TGTGCCAGTAGTATCCCCGGGTACAACCGGGGAAACACCATATATTTT
TRBD1	once	TRBV11-1	TRBJ2-5	CASSFRQGTQETQYF	TGTGCCAGCAGCTTTAGACAGGGTACTCAAGAGACCCAGTACTTC
NA	NA	TRBV5-5	TRBJ1-4	CASSSTVNGEKLFF	TGTGCCAGCAGCTCGACAGTCAACGGTGAAAAACTGTTTTTT
TRBD1	NA	TRBV4-3	TRBJ2-7	CASSQAGTGINEQYF	TGCGCCAGCAGCCAAGCCGGGACAGGTATCAACGAGCAGTACTTC
NA	NA	TRBV7-8	TRBJ1-5	CASSLTDDQPQHF	TGTGCCAGCAGCTTAACAGATGATCAGCCCCAGCATTTT